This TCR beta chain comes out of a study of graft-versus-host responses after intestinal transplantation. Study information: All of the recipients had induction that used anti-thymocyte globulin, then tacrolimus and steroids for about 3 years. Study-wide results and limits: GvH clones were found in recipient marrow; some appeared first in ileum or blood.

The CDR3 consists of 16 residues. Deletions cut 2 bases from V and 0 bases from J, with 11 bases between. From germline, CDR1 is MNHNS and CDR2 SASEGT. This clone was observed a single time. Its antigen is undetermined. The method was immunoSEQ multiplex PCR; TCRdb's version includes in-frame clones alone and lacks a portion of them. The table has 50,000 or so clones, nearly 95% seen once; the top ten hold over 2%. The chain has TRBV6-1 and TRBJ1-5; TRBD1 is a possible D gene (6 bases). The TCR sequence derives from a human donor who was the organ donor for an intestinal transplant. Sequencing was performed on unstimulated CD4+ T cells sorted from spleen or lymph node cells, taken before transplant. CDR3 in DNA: TGTGCCAGCAGTGAACTGACAGGTTATAGCAATCAGCCCCAGCATTTT. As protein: CASSELTGYSNQPQHF.